The rows below give T cell receptor beta chains drawn from one sample of a study of blood T cell repertoires in COVID-19. Data came from immunoSEQ multiplex PCR; TCRdb stores just in-frame clones and leaves some out. This sample has about 180,000 clones, with 70% to 90% found just once. Sequencing was carried out using peripheral blood. The receptors derive from a man aged 60 to 75 with acute or convalescent COVID-19. Each CDR3 is given with its conserved first and last residue. The D gene is left open where the match is weak. Clone size appears in some rows only: once, few, many, or a class for an expanded clone.

V	size	J	D	CDR3	DNA
TRBV7-2	-	TRBJ1-6	-	CASCEGVDRFNSPLHF	TGTGCCAGCTGCGAGGGCGTGGACAGATTTAATTCACCCCTCCACTTT
TRBV6-6	-	TRBJ1-2	-	CASSYSVNGNYGYTF	TGTGCCAGCAGTTACTCGGTGAACGGTAACTATGGCTACACCTTC
TRBV6-5	few	TRBJ2-2	-	CASSYAGLYGTGELFF	TGTGCCAGCAGTTACGCGGGGTTATACGGCACCGGGGAGCTGTTTTTT
TRBV27	-	TRBJ1-5	TRBD1	CASSKDRGDQPQHF	TGTGCCAGCAGTAAGGACAGGGGGGATCAGCCCCAGCATTTT
TRBV30	-	TRBJ1-4	TRBD1	CAWSTGQAGEKLFF	TGTGCCTGGAGTACGGGACAGGCGGGGGAAAAACTGTTTTTT
TRBV10-3	-	TRBJ1-1	-	CATEFRINTEAFF	TGTGCCACCGAGTTCAGGATCAACACTGAAGCTTTCTTT
TRBV11-2	-	TRBJ1-4	-	CASSLESSGAEKLFF	TGTGCCAGCAGCTTAGAGTCCTCGGGAGCGGAAAAACTGTTTTTT
TRBV6-6	-	TRBJ1-3	TRBD1	CASSTRQGLAGNTIYF	TGTGCCAGCAGTACTAGACAGGGTTTGGCTGGAAACACCATATATTTT
TRBV7-3	-	TRBJ2-2	-	CASSLGLAGTGELFF	TGTGCCAGCAGCTTAGGGCTAGCCGGGACCGGGGAGCTGTTTTTT
TRBV7-9	-	TRBJ2-6	-	CASSSGAASWAGANVLTF	TGTGCCAGCAGCTCAGGGGCAGCCAGCTGGGCGGGGGCCAACGTCCTGACTTTC
TRBV3-1/TRBV3-2	-	TRBJ2-7	TRBD2	CASSQIKPAGLEKQYF	TGTGCCAGCAGCCAAATAAAACCCGCGGGACTAGAAAAGCAGTACTTC
TRBV18	-	TRBJ1-1	-	CASSPPGQTNTEAFF	TGTGCCAGCTCACCACCCGGACAGACGAACACTGAAGCTTTCTTT
TRBV27	-	TRBJ1-1	-	CASSTDYLMNTEAFF	TGTGCCAGCTCCACAGATTACCTCATGAACACTGAAGCTTTCTTT
TRBV5-1	once	TRBJ2-2	TRBD1	CASSLGQGAGPGELFF	TGCGCCAGCAGCTTGGGACAGGGGGCCGGCCCCGGGGAGCTGTTTTTT
TRBV7-2	once	TRBJ1-1	-	CASSLDRRGTEAFF	TGTGCCAGCAGCTTAGACAGACGGGGGACTGAAGCTTTCTTT
TRBV7-6	-	TRBJ2-2	-	CASSVTYSAGELFF	TGTGCCAGCAGCGTGACATATTCCGCCGGGGAGCTGTTTTTT
TRBV11-3	-	TRBJ2-2	-	CASSPRGMAGTGELFF	TGTGCCAGCAGCCCAAGGGGGATGGCGGGCACCGGGGAGCTGTTTTTT
TRBV11-2	-	TRBJ2-5	TRBD2	CASSPRLAGGQETQYF	TGTGCCAGCAGCCCCAGACTAGCGGGAGGGCAAGAGACCCAGTACTTC
TRBV19	-	TRBJ2-2	TRBD1	CASSLGQGFGELFF	TGTGCCAGTAGTTTAGGACAGGGGTTCGGGGAGCTGTTTTTT
TRBV6-6	-	TRBJ2-5	TRBD2	CASSPPSGRVKETQYF	TGTGCCAGCAGCCCCCCTAGCGGGAGGGTTAAAGAGACCCAGTACTTC
TRBV10-1	-	TRBJ1-2	-	CASVIWAYGYTF	TGCGCCAGCGTTATTTGGGCGTATGGCTACACCTTC
TRBV6-5	-	TRBJ2-3	-	CASSQVRVTDTQYF	TGTGCCAGCAGCCAAGTGAGGGTTACGGATACGCAGTATTTT
TRBV11-2	-	TRBJ2-1	TRBD2	CASSLVAGAYNEQFF	TGTGCCAGCAGCTTAGTGGCGGGGGCCTACAATGAGCAGTTCTTC
TRBV27	-	TRBJ2-1	-	CASSLTRQAYNEQFF	TGTGCCAGCAGCCTAACGCGACAGGCCTACAATGAGCAGTTCTTC
TRBV29-1	few	TRBJ2-7	TRBD2	CSVEGGLAPYEQYF	TGCAGCGTTGAAGGGGGACTAGCCCCCTACGAGCAGTACTTC
TRBV3-1/TRBV3-2	-	TRBJ2-3	TRBD2	CASSQEAGLATDTQYF	TGTGCCAGCAGCCAAGAGGCCGGACTAGCCACAGATACGCAGTATTTT
TRBV6-6	-	TRBJ1-1	-	CASSLVEGKNTEAFF	TGTGCCAGCAGTTTAGTAGAGGGTAAGAACACTGAAGCTTTCTTT
TRBV27	-	TRBJ2-1	TRBD2	CASSSTSGRDNEQFF	TGTGCCAGCAGCTCCACTAGCGGGAGAGACAATGAGCAGTTCTTC
TRBV3-1/TRBV3-2	few	TRBJ1-1	-	CASSQAGLSTEAFF	TGTGCCAGCAGCCAAGCAGGGTTGAGCACTGAAGCTTTCTTT
TRBV9	-	TRBJ2-1	-	CASSVGGTGTDNEQFF	TGTGCCAGCAGCGTAGGCGGGACGGGTACAGACAATGAGCAGTTCTTC
TRBV20-1	-	TRBJ2-3	-	CSASGVGTQYF	TGCAGTGCCTCGGGGGTTGGTACGCAGTATTTT
TRBV29-1	-	TRBJ2-3	TRBD2	CSVEIAGADTQYF	TGCAGCGTTGAAATAGCGGGAGCGGATACGCAGTATTTT
TRBV7-2	-	TRBJ2-5	-	CASSSTRETQYF	TGTGCCAGCAGCTCGACACGAGAGACCCAGTACTTC
TRBV6-2/TRBV6-3	-	TRBJ1-4	-	CASSSVSAGREKLFF	TGTGCCAGCAGTTCCGTCAGCGCGGGAAGAGAAAAACTGTTTTTT
TRBV7-9	-	TRBJ1-3	-	CASSPPQTLGNTIYF	TGTGCCAGCAGCCCCCCTCAAACTCTGGGAAACACCATATATTTT
TRBV28	-	TRBJ2-7	TRBD1	CASRSPGQGIIEQYF	TGTGCCAGCAGGTCACCGGGACAGGGGATCATCGAGCAGTACTTC